The rows below give T cell receptor beta chains drawn from one sample of a study of vaccination and CD4 T cells after COVID-19. These receptors' targets are unknown. TCRdb reprocessed the PCR reads via MiXCR and lists one record per CDR3 protein. The table shows about 15,000 distinct CDR3 sequences, with roughly 43% occurring only once. Specimen: cultured CD4+ T cells from blood. The receptor source for this set is a human donor with COVID-19. The CDR3 runs from the conserved cysteine through the conserved F or W. Each record gives: clone size, D gene, J gene, V gene, CDR3 protein, CDR3 DNA. The D gene is left open where the match is weak. Rows give clone size only sometimes, using once, few, many, or a class for an expanded clone.

-	-	TRBJ1-2	TRBV11-1	CASSLNGGRGYTF	TGTGCCAGCAGCTTAAACGGGGGCCGTGGCTACACCTTC
-	-	TRBJ2-7	TRBV2	CASSERRGPYEQYF	TGTGCCAGCAGTGAACGGCGGGGGCCCTACGAGCAGTACTTC
-	TRBD1	TRBJ1-4	TRBV15	CATSRGQVATNEKLFF	TGTGCCACCAGCAGGGGACAGGTTGCAACTAATGAAAAACTGTTTTTT
few	-	TRBJ1-1	TRBV30	CAWSEDSGAEAFF	TGTGCCTGGAGTGAAGACTCCGGGGCTGAAGCTTTCTTT
-	-	TRBJ2-7	TRBV7-2	CASSLHHVGDTYEQYF	TGTGCCAGCAGCTTACATCACGTGGGAGATACCTACGAGCAGTACTTC
-	-	TRBJ1-4	TRBV20-1	CSARDLEKLFF	TGCAGTGCTAGGGACCTGGAAAAACTGTTTTTT
-	-	TRBJ2-7	TRBV30	CARRDGNSYEQYF	TGTGCCCGGAGGGACGGCAACTCCTACGAGCAGTACTTC
-	-	TRBJ2-5	TRBV7-8	CASSYIGSYQETQYF	TGTGCCAGCAGCTACATTGGGAGTTACCAAGAGACCCAGTACTTC
-	-	TRBJ2-7	TRBV6-1	CASSKPAGIHEQYF	TGTGCCAGCAGTAAACCTGCGGGGATCCACGAGCAGTACTTC
once	TRBD2	TRBJ2-7	TRBV7-2	CASSLAAGEIYEQYF	TGTGCCAGCAGCTTAGCGGCGGGGGAGATCTACGAGCAGTACTTC
-	-	TRBJ1-6	TRBV15	CATSGQSPNSPLHF	TGTGCCACCAGTGGCCAGTCCCCCAATTCACCCCTCCACTTT
-	-	TRBJ2-4	TRBV20-1	CSASRSGLFNIQYF	TGCAGTGCTAGTCGTTCGGGACTTTTCAACATTCAGTACTTC
-	TRBD1	TRBJ2-7	TRBV6-1	CASSAYRGELSYEQYF	TGTGCCAGCAGTGCCTACAGGGGGGAGCTTTCCTACGAGCAGTACTTC
-	TRBD1	TRBJ1-2	TRBV30	CAWSPTDRGYTF	TGTGCCTGGAGTCCGACGGACAGGGGCTACACCTTC
few	-	TRBJ1-1	TRBV4-1	CASSSPTMNTEAFF	TGCGCCAGCAGCTCTCCTACAATGAACACTGAAGCTTTCTTT
few	-	TRBJ2-7	TRBV20-1	CSARPSPGGEQYF	TGCAGTGCTAGACCTAGCCCCGGCGGCGAGCAGTACTTC
-	TRBD1	TRBJ1-2	TRBV12-3/TRBV12-4	CASSLRPGGLDGYTF	TGTGCCAGCAGTTTGCGTCCAGGGGGGCTAGATGGCTACACCTTC
-	-	TRBJ1-4	TRBV27	CASKLVSGEKLFF	TGTGCCAGCAAGTTGGTCAGCGGCGAAAAACTGTTTTTT
-	-	TRBJ1-5	TRBV15	CATSRDSIGAGNQPQHF	TGTGCCACCAGCAGAGATTCGATCGGGGCGGGCAATCAGCCCCAGCATTTT
-	-	TRBJ2-1	TRBV5-4	CASSLGEYNEQFF	TGTGCCAGCAGCTTAGGGGAGTACAATGAGCAGTTCTTC
once	-	TRBJ1-1	TRBV20-1	CSARGVQNTEAFF	TGCAGTGCCCGGGGGGTACAGAACACTGAAGCTTTCTTT
few	-	TRBJ1-6	TRBV27	CASSLHRQNTQRGYNSPLHF	TGTGCCAGCAGTTTACATCGACAGAATACCCAGAGGGGATATAATTCACCCCTCCACTTT
few	-	TRBJ2-4	TRBV7-6	CASSLGGTGIQYF	TGTGCCAGCAGCTTAGGAGGGACGGGGATTCAGTACTTC
-	-	TRBJ1-1	TRBV7-2	CASSEGSEAFF	TGTGCCAGCAGCGAGGGTTCTGAAGCTTTCTTT
-	-	TRBJ1-6	TRBV19	CASSIGLTDHRALHF	TGTGCCAGTAGTATTGGTTTGACGGACCACAGGGCCCTCCACTTT
-	-	TRBJ1-1	TRBV18	CASSPLSGSGNTEAFF	TGTGCCAGCTCACCACTGTCGGGGTCTGGGAACACTGAAGCTTTCTTT
-	TRBD2	TRBJ2-3	TRBV7-2	CASSSGGAGTDTQYF	TGTGCCAGCAGCTCCGGGGGGGCGGGCACAGATACGCAGTATTTT
-	TRBD2	TRBJ2-3	TRBV5-1	CASSSGLAGNTDTQYF	TGCGCCAGCAGCTCGGGACTAGCGGGAAACACAGATACGCAGTATTTT
-	TRBD1	TRBJ2-7	TRBV7-9	CASSLRTGSYEQYF	TGTGCCAGCAGCCTACGGACAGGGTCGTACGAGCAGTACTTC
-	TRBD1	TRBJ1-4	TRBV7-9	CASSEDRVSNEKLFF	TGTGCCAGCAGCGAAGACAGGGTGTCTAATGAAAAACTGTTTTTT
few	-	TRBJ2-3	TRBV19	CASSPGAGNTDTQYF	TGTGCCAGTTCGCCGGGGGCGGGGAACACAGATACGCAGTATTTT
few	-	TRBJ1-3	TRBV27	CASRGYSGNTIYF	TGTGCCAGCAGGGGTTACTCTGGAAACACCATATATTTT
-	TRBD1	TRBJ1-1	TRBV19	CASSITGTGGSVTEAFF	TGTGCCAGTAGTATTACGGGGACAGGGGGATCGGTTACTGAAGCTTTCTTT
-	TRBD1	TRBJ2-3	TRBV24-1	CATSDRQGYTDTQYF	TGTGCCACCAGTGACCGACAGGGATACACAGATACGCAGTATTTT
-	TRBD1	TRBJ1-1	TRBV11-1	CASNSPLSDRGRNTEAFF	TGTGCCAGCAACTCACCGTTGTCGGACAGGGGGCGCAACACTGAAGCTTTCTTT
few	TRBD2	TRBJ2-1	TRBV6-5	CASSYGLAVQEQFF	TGTGCCAGCAGTTACGGACTAGCGGTTCAGGAGCAGTTCTTC
-	TRBD2	TRBJ2-7	TRBV11-2	CASSLDRLAGIEQYF	TGTGCCAGCAGCTTAGATCGACTAGCGGGGATCGAGCAGTACTTC
-	-	TRBJ1-5	TRBV10-3	CASNRDGDQPQHF	TGTGCCTCAAACCGGGACGGAGATCAGCCCCAGCATTTT
few	TRBD1	TRBJ1-4	TRBV7-7	CASSTDRGEKLFF	TGTGCTAGCAGCACGGACAGGGGCGAAAAACTGTTTTTT
-	-	TRBJ1-5	TRBV10-3	CAISPERVQPQHF	TGTGCCATCAGCCCGGAGAGGGTCCAGCCCCAGCATTTT
-	TRBD1	TRBJ1-2	TRBV10-3	CAISESSGTGSGYTF	TGTGCCATCAGTGAGTCGAGCGGGACAGGGAGCGGCTACACCTTC
-	TRBD1	TRBJ2-3	TRBV11-2	CASSLDRALDTQYF	TGTGCCAGCAGCCTCGACAGGGCCCTAGATACGCAGTATTTT
-	-	TRBJ1-1	TRBV6-1	CASSPSGLSEAFF	TGTGCCAGCAGTCCGTCCGGATTGTCTGAAGCTTTCTTT
few	-	TRBJ1-3	TRBV19	CASSIQSSGNTIYF	TGTGCCAGTAGTATCCAGAGCTCTGGAAACACCATATATTTT
few	TRBD1	TRBJ1-6	TRBV6-1	CASRGGTGGFSPLHF	TGTGCCAGCAGGGGCGGGACAGGGGGATTTTCACCCCTCCACTTT
-	-	TRBJ1-5	TRBV20-1	CSANRGNQPQHF	TGCAGTGCCAACCGGGGCAATCAGCCCCAGCATTTT
-	TRBD1	TRBJ1-5	TRBV7-7	CASRKGAGQDTFTSNQPQHF	TGTGCTAGCCGGAAGGGGGCGGGACAAGACACCTTCACTAGCAATCAGCCCCAGCATTTT
-	-	TRBJ2-7	TRBV25-1	CASHGGRDEQYF	TGTGCCAGCCATGGGGGGCGCGACGAGCAGTACTTC